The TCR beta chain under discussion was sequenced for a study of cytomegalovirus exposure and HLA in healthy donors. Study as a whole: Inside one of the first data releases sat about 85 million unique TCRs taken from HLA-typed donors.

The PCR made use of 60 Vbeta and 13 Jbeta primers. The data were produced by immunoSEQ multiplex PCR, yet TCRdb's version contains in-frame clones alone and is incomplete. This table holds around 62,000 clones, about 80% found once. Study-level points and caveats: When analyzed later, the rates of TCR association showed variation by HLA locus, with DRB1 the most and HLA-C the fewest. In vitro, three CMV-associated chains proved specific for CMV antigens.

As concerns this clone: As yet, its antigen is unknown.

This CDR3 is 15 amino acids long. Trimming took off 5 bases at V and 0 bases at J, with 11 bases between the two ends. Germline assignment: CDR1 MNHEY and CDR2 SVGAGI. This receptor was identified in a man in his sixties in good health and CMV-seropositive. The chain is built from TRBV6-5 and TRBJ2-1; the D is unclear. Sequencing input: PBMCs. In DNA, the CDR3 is TGTGCCAGCAGTGTAATCGAGGTCTCCTACAATGAGCAGTTCTTC. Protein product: CASSVIEVSYNEQFF.